The rows below give T cell receptor beta chains drawn from one sample of a study of PD-1 blockade in classical Hodgkin lymphoma. Assay used: immunoSEQ multiplex PCR; TCRdb lists only in-frame clones, some missing. The sample records tens of thousands of clones, roughly 88% being singletons. The source material was peripheral blood mononuclear cells (PBMCs). The receptor source for this set is a human donor with classical Hodgkin lymphoma. The CDR3 runs from the conserved cysteine through the conserved F or W. A D gene is named only where the DNA matches it firmly. Clone size is shown for a subset of rows, as once, few, many or a class of expanded clone.

clone_size cdr3_length d_call j_call v_call cdr3_aa cdr3_nt
- 15 - TRBJ1-5 TRBV30 CAWSVQRIGNQPQHF TGTGCCTGGAGTGTACAGAGAATAGGCAATCAGCCCCAGCATTTT
- 15 - TRBJ2-2 TRBV18 CASSPPGYLAGELFF TGTGCCAGCTCACCACCGGGTTACCTGGCCGGGGAGCTGTTTTTT
- 12 - TRBJ1-2 TRBV29-1 CSVESNHYGYTF TGCAGCGTTGAGAGTAACCACTATGGCTACACCTTC
- 15 TRBD1 TRBJ2-7 TRBV6-6 CASSYSGTGGYEQYF TGTGCCAGCAGTTACTCGGGGACAGGGGGCTACGAGCAGTACTTC
- 11 - TRBJ1-1 TRBV2 CASSVRGEAFF TGTGCCAGCAGTGTTAGGGGTGAAGCTTTCTTT
- 13 TRBD1 TRBJ1-5 TRBV19 CALQGDREQPQHF TGTGCCCTCCAGGGGGACAGGGAGCAGCCCCAGCATTTT
- 16 - TRBJ1-3 TRBV5-6 CASSLTGAGSGNTIYF TGTGCCAGCAGCCTCACGGGCGCGGGCTCTGGAAACACCATATATTTT
- 16 - TRBJ1-1 TRBV11-1 CASSFRDARRNTEAFF TGTGCCAGCAGCTTCCGGGACGCTAGGAGGAACACTGAAGCTTTCTTT
- 15 - TRBJ1-1 TRBV4-1 CASSQKGGGYTEAFF TGCGCCAGCAGCCAAAAGGGGGGGGGATACACTGAAGCTTTCTTT
once 16 TRBD1 TRBJ1-1 TRBV5-1 CASSLGPGGELEQAFF TGCGCCAGCAGCTTGGGCCCAGGGGGCGAATTAGAGCAAGCTTTCTTT
- 10 - TRBJ1-2 TRBV7-8 CASGVAGYTF TGTGCCAGCGGGGTGGCTGGCTACACCTTC